What follows describes a single TCR beta chain. Its antigen is undetermined. The data derive from a study of Ad26.COV2.S vaccination and SARS-CoV-2 variants. Study background: By the intramuscular route, Ad26.COV2.S was given once, or twice 56 days apart. General study findings and limits: It was found that vaccine and placebo recipients had similar non-spike TCR breadth.

Data came from immunoSEQ multiplex PCR; TCRdb stores just in-frame clones and leaves some out. The table has hundreds of thousands of clones, over 75% seen once; the top ten hold about 3%. Germline V gives CDR1 SQVTM, CDR2 ANQGSEA. The CDR3 extends over 13 amino acids. Trimming cost V 5 bases and J 4 bases; bases outside gene matches: 4. Treatment defined: roughly 18 received Ad26.COV2.S at low or high dose, single or two shots; 5 received placebo; per-sample allocation not given. Sampling happened 63 days after the first vaccine or placebo injection. In Boston, the donor was an adult between 18-55 years of age. As its vector, the vaccine had Ad26, which expressed Wuhan-strain SARS-CoV-2 spike.

This specimen consisted of peripheral blood, obtained in a trial of Ad26.COV2.S vaccine versus placebo. The chain couples TRBV29-1 to TRBJ2-7; TRBD2 matches 11 bases. The receptor was isolated from a person aged 18-65 years who received the Ad26.COV2.S COVID-19 vaccine or a placebo. The CDR3 region is CSVSSSGGYEQYF. As DNA, the CDR3 is TGCAGCGTTTCCTCTAGCGGGGGGTACGAGCAGTACTTC.